This TCR beta chain was captured by sequencing in a study of naive and memory T cell subsets. Regarding the study as a whole: Naive repertoires, especially CD8, held a few larger clonotypes, possibly memory cells re-expressing CD45RA. Over 90% of naive TCR sequences appeared only once after error correction, unlike memory subsets.

The CDR3 loop spans 15 amino acids. Per the germline V gene, CDR1 is SQVTM and CDR2 is ANQGSEA. V lost 6 bases, J lost 5 bases, and 9 bases stayed unmatched. This clonotype was picked up a small number of times. Its antigen is as yet unknown. An equimolar mix of two oligonucleotides served as the beta constant-region primer for TRBC1 and TRBC2. Nested alpha and beta constant-region primers with the SP2 primer drove four PCR rounds on ligated cDNA. MiXCR was run by TCRdb on the UMI-ligation and nested PCR reads, yielding one entry per CDR3 protein. Among 140,000 to 150,000 distinct CDR3 sequences listed, over 15% were seen once.

This receptor was taken from a human donor in good health. Specimen: naive CD4+ T cells from blood. V is TRBV29-1 and J is TRBJ2-2, with 10 bases aligning to TRBD2. CDR3 bases: TGCAGCGTCAGAGTAGCGGGAGGAAAAACCGGGGAGCTGTTTTTT. Protein product: CSVRVAGGKTGELFF.